This TCR beta chain was identified during a study of chemoradiotherapy in HPV16-positive cancers. The study's findings and limits: In HPV16-positive patients, HPV-responsive T-cell expansion tracked better recurrence-free survival. The functional HPV-specific definition rests on just a couple of HPV16-positive patients.

Details on this clone: Its specificity is not known.

Repertoires were sampled repeatedly during chemoradiotherapy. The table came from immunoSEQ multiplex PCR; TCRdb's copy has only in-frame clones and leaves some out. The sample holds fewer than 7,500 clones, approximately 92% seen once. Germline CDR1 is LGHNA and CDR2 is YSLEER. V shed 3 bases and J shed 8 bases, with 17 bases lying between them. This CDR3 spans 15 amino acids. Specimen: blood, collected from a patient who underwent chemoradiotherapy. The V call is TRBV4-3, the J call TRBJ2-1; D is undetermined. This sequence was found in a human donor with HPV-associated anogenital cancer. DNA of the CDR3: TGCGCCAGCAGCCAGGAGCTTCAGTCGGCCCATGAGCAGTTCTTC. Translation gives CASSQELQSAHEQFF.